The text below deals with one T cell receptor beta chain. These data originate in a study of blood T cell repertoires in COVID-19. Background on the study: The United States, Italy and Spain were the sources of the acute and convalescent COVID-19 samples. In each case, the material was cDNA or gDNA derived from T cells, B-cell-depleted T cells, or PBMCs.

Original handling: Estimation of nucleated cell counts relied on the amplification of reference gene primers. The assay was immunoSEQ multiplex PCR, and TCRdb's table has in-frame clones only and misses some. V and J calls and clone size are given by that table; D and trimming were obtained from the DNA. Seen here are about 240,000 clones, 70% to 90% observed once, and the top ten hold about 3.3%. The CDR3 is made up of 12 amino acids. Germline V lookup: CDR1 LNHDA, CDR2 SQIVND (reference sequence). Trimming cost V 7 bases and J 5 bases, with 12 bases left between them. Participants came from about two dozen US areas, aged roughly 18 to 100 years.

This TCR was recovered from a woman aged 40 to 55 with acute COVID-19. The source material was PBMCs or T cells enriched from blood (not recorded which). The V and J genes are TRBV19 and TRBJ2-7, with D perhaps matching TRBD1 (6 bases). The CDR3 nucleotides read TGTGCCAGTATTGGGCAGGGGAACGAGCAGTACTTC. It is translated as CASIGQGNEQYF.